The 30 T cell receptor beta chains reported below all come from one sample, sequenced in a study of early T cells in non-severe SARS-CoV-2 infection. TCRdb reprocessed the 5' RACE reads with MiXCR, giving one entry per CDR3 protein. This repertoire shows about 67,000 distinct CDR3 sequences, roughly 10% found once; its top ten account for less than 5%. Sequencing input: whole blood. The receptors derive from an adult who was a healthcare worker with PCR-confirmed SARS-CoV-2 infection or an uninfected control (not recorded which).

This clonotype was seen at least ten times. V is TRBV12-3 or TRBV12-4 and J is TRBJ2-7; 7 bases match TRBD2. The CDR3 is made up of 14 amino acids. Trimming at V came to 5 bases and at J to 5 bases, leaving 9 bases not matched to a gene. The CDR3 region is CASSILRTSNEQYF. CDR3 DNA: TGTGCCAGCAGTATCCTACGGACTAGTAACGAGCAGTACTTC.

This clonotype was detected many times. The CDR3 DNA sequence: TGTGCCAGCAGTTGGGCCGGTGCGCTGAACACCGGGGAGCTGTTTTTT. Translated, it gives CASSWAGALNTGELFF. The chain has TRBV27 and TRBJ2-2; D is unclear. With 4 bases removed from V and 1 base from J, the gap between germline ends came to 13 bases. Germline V gene sequence: CDR1 MNHEY, CDR2 SMNVEV (reference sequence). This CDR3 has 16 amino acids.

This clonotype was detected many times. CDR3 nucleotides: TGTGCCAGCAGCTTGACGGACTCTACTGAAGCTTTCTTT. It yields the protein CASSLTDSTEAFF. The chain recombines TRBV5-5 with TRBJ1-1; D not certain. The V end lost 1 base, the J end lost 5 bases, and 9 bases lay between the germline ends. Germline values: CDR1 SGHKS, CDR2 YYEKEE (reference sequence). The CDR3 spans 13 residues.

The chain couples TRBV5-1 to TRBJ2-7; D not certain. This CDR3 comprises 14 residues. V was trimmed by 0 bases and J by 3 bases, leaving 10 bases between them. Germline V gene lookup returns CDR1 SGHRS and CDR2 YFSETQ. The CDR3 is CASSLAGARYEQYF. CDR3 coding DNA: TGCGCCAGCAGCTTGGCCGGCGCGCGCTACGAGCAGTACTTC.

This clonotype has a count of ten or more. V gene TRBV9 combines with J gene TRBJ2-3; tentatively, D is TRBD1 or TRBD2 (8 bases each). Germline CDR1 reads SGDLS; CDR2 reads YYNGEE. V gave up 4 bases and J gave up 1 base, with 16 bases separating them. The CDR3 loop spans 16 amino acids. The CDR3 region is CASSTGGAGGTDTQYF. CDR3 sequence (DNA): TGTGCCAGCAGCACAGGGGGAGCGGGGGGCACAGATACGCAGTATTTT.

This clonotype was detected many times. The V and J genes are TRBV16 and TRBJ1-5; D perhaps matches TRBD1 (5 bases). Trimming removed 0 bases at V and 6 bases at J, with 9 bases between. The CDR3 has 14 residues. CDR1 KGHSY and CDR2 FQNENV come from the germline V gene. The CDR3 DNA reads as TGTGCCAGCAGCCAATCGATGGGGCGTCAGCCCCAGCATTTT. It encodes CASSQSMGRQPQHF.

This clonotype occurred a few times. The J gene is TRBJ1-4, the V gene TRBV12-3 or TRBV12-4; D gene uncertain. The germline V and J ends were trimmed by 2 bases and 3 bases, with 7 bases remaining between them. CDR3 length equals 14 residues. The CDR3 DNA reads TGTGCCAGCAGTTTATGGAGGTCTAATGAAAAACTGTTTTTT. It yields the protein CASSLWRSNEKLFF.

This rearrangement joins TRBV20-1 to TRBJ1-1; D remains ambiguous. Looked up from germline, CDR1 is DFQATT and CDR2 is SNEGSKA (reference sequence). V lost 6 bases, J lost 3 bases, and 11 bases lay in between. The CDR3 runs to 12 residues. The CDR3 DNA is TGCAGTGCCCGGCCAGTGGACACTGAAGCTTTCTTT. Its protein is CSARPVDTEAFF.

A few counts support this clonotype. This chain connects TRBV12-3 or TRBV12-4 to TRBJ1-5, with a possible D match to TRBD1 (5 bases). This CDR3 has 15 residues. Trimming removed 8 bases from V and 3 bases from J, with 17 bases in between. Written as DNA, the CDR3 is TGTGCCAGCCTACCCTCGGGGGGATTCAATCAGCCCCAGCATTTT. Its translation is CASLPSGGFNQPQHF.

Only a few counts were recorded for this clonotype. The chain combines TRBV2 with TRBJ2-2; D unresolved. The germline V gene has CDR1 SNHLY and CDR2 FYNNEI. Between the trimmed V and J ends, which lost 6 bases and 7 bases, there was a span of 15 bases. This CDR3 is 14 amino acids long. The CDR3 bases are TGTGCCAGCAGGGGAATCTGGCGGAACGGGGAGCTGTTTTTT. This translates into CASRGIWRNGELFF.

The J gene is TRBJ2-1, the V gene TRBV3-1, with 9 bases matching TRBD2. CDR3 length: 17 residues. The germline CDR1 and CDR2 sequences are LGHDT and YNNKEL (reference sequence). The ends lost 1 base at V and 6 bases at J; junction bases unmatched: 10. In nucleotides, the CDR3 is TGTGCCAGCAGCCAAGGTCTCAGGACTAGCGTCCTCAATGAGCAGTTCTTC. It encodes CASSQGLRTSVLNEQFF.

The chain employs TRBV5-4 and TRBJ2-1; 11 bases line up with TRBD2. The CDR3 length is 15 residues. Germline-derived CDR1 and CDR2 are SGHNT and YYREEE (reference sequence). Unmatched junction bases numbered 3, after V lost 0 bases and J lost 7 bases. In DNA, the CDR3 is TGTGCCAGCAGCTTGGTAGCGGGAGGGCCGAATGAGCAGTTCTTC. Protein product: CASSLVAGGPNEQFF.

Worth noting for this clonotype: A much larger clone lies a single base off, so this may be a read error. The CDR3 sequence: CASSQLTENTEAFF. The CDR3 DNA reads as TGTGCCAGCAGTCAACTGACAGAGAACACTGAAGCTTTCTTT. V gene TRBV6-5 combines with J gene TRBJ1-1, with D maybe TRBD1 (5 bases). Per the germline V gene, CDR1 is MNHEY and CDR2 is SVGAGI. CDR3 length: 14 amino acids. Trimming took off 5 bases at V and 1 base at J, with 11 bases between the two ends.

This clonotype was observed many times. A junction end diverges from the germline sequence, so it may reflect a read error. The chain couples TRBV7-7 to TRBJ1-3; D is ambiguous. Germline V gene sequence: CDR1 SSHAT, CDR2 FNYEAQ (reference sequence). The CDR3 spans 13 residues. The CDR3 DNA reads as TGTGCTAGCAGCTTAGCATCGGGGAACACCATATATTTT. Amino acid sequence: CASSLASGNTIYF.

This clonotype was recorded many times. The chain carries TRBV4-1 and TRBJ2-2; D remains unclear. V dropped 0 bases and J dropped 6 bases, with 29 bases sitting between them. In germline, CDR1 is MGHRA, CDR2 YSYEKL. The CDR3 runs 21 residues. CDR3 in DNA: TGCGCCAGCAGCCAAGATTTCGATTTAGACCTTACATCCGCTGGGCCCGGGGAGCTGTTTTTT. Translating it yields CASSQDFDLDLTSAGPGELFF.

The sample holds many counts of this clonotype. The chain recombines TRBV5-1 with TRBJ2-5; the D gene is possibly TRBD1 (5 bases). Looked up from germline, CDR1 is SGHRS and CDR2 is YFSETQ. The CDR3 runs to 14 residues. Trimming removed 7 bases at V and 1 base at J, with 14 bases between. The CDR3 region has the DNA TGCGCCAGCTCACGGACCAGGGCCCAAGAGACCCAGTACTTC. The encoded protein is CASSRTRAQETQYF.

This clonotype was found a few times. V usage is TRBV3-1 and J usage is TRBJ2-7, with TRBD2 identical over 8 bases. The CDR3 totals 15 residues. Germline CDR1 and CDR2: LGHDT and YNNKEL (reference sequence). V shed 4 bases and J 6 bases; nucleotides not matched to a gene: 11. The CDR3 reads CASSLRLAKGVEQYF. The CDR3 DNA reads TGTGCCAGCAGCCTCCGACTAGCGAAGGGGGTCGAGCAGTACTTC.

This clonotype was detected only a few times. The V call is TRBV11-2, the J call TRBJ2-7; 7 bases are a match to TRBD1. The V and J ends lost 5 bases and 7 bases, in that order; junction bases with no gene match: 17. The CDR3 has 16 amino acids. Germline V gene sequence: CDR1 SGHAT, CDR2 FQNNGV. CDR3 region: CASSEATGPSWFEQYF. As DNA, the CDR3 is TGTGCCAGCAGCGAAGCGACAGGGCCCTCCTGGTTTGAGCAGTACTTC. Combining the CDR3 with reference TRBV11-2 and TRBJ2-7 gives the whole variable domain EAGVAQSPRYKIIEKRQSVAFWCNPISGHATLYWYQQILGQGPKLLIQFQNNGVVDDSQLPKDRFSAERLKGVDSTLKIQPAKLEDSAVYLCASSEATGPSWFEQYFGPGTRLTVT.

This clonotype has ten or more counts. The chain carries TRBV19 and TRBJ2-7; TRBD1 agrees at 12 bases. Looked up from germline, CDR1 is LNHDA and CDR2 is SQIVND (reference sequence). V shed 5 bases and J 7 bases; nucleotides not matched to a gene: 3. This CDR3 is built from 13 residues. As DNA, the CDR3 is TGTGCCAGTAGTGGGACAGGGGGCCAGGAGCAGTACTTC. It specifies CASSGTGGQEQYF.

This clonotype appeared many times. The chain joins TRBV10-3 to TRBJ2-3; 11 nucleotides line up with TRBD1. V trimming: 4 bases; J trimming: 4 bases; junction bases outside the gene matches: 7. Germline V gene lookup returns CDR1 ENHRY and CDR2 SYGVKD. The CDR3 is 16 residues long. The CDR3 loop reads CAISGGDRGFPDTQYF. The CDR3 DNA is TGTGCCATCAGTGGAGGGGACAGGGGGTTTCCAGATACGCAGTATTTT.

This clonotype was detected many times. Here the CDR3 DNA reads TGTGCCAGCAGCTGGACAGCAATGAACACTGAAGCTTTCTTT. Translation gives CASSWTAMNTEAFF. The chain uses TRBV6-5 and TRBJ1-1, with a tentative D call TRBD1 (6 bases). Germline-derived CDR1 and CDR2 are MNHEY and SVGAGI. V was shortened by 6 bases and J by 0 bases, with 11 bases between the two germline ends. This CDR3 is 14 amino acids long.

This clonotype was observed many times. V usage is TRBV6-1 and J usage is TRBJ1-2, with D possibly matching TRBD1 (6 bases). Trimming took 7 bases from V and 6 from J, leaving 21 bases between them. This CDR3 is 15 amino acids long. The V gene's germline CDR1 is MNHNS and CDR2 SASEGT. CDR3 in amino acids: CASNPTFEGHNGYTF. CDR3 sequence (DNA): TGTGCCAGCAATCCGACGTTTGAGGGACACAATGGCTACACCTTC.

This chain uses TRBV29-1 with TRBJ2-1, with D perhaps TRBD2 (6 bases). Deletions cut 1 base from V and 0 bases from J, with 19 bases between. The CDR3 contains 18 residues. Germline-derived CDR1 and CDR2 are SQVTM and ANQGSEA. CDR3 coding DNA: TGCAGCGTTGAAGTGGGAGGCATAGCGGTGAGCTCCTACAATGAGCAGTTCTTC. The encoded protein is CSVEVGGIAVSSYNEQFF.

This clonotype was counted only a few times. The rearrangement links TRBV10-3 to TRBJ2-5; D uncertain. The CDR3 consists of 16 residues. In germline, CDR1 is ENHRY, CDR2 SYGVKD. The V end lost 0 bases, the J end lost 0 bases, and 11 bases lay between the germline ends. The CDR3 DNA follows: TGTGCCATCAGTGAGTCAGGGCGGCTGTACCAAGAGACCCAGTACTTC. Protein: CAISESGRLYQETQYF.

This clonotype was seen at least ten times. The V gene is TRBV6-2 or TRBV6-3, the J gene TRBJ2-2; 8 bases align to TRBD2. The germline V gene has CDR1 MNHEY and CDR2 SVGEGT. The V gene end was trimmed by 2 bases and the J gene end by 4 bases; junction bases not matched to a gene: 9. This CDR3 contains 17 residues. CDR3 coding DNA: TGTGCCAGCAGTTACATGAGGAGCGGGAGACGCACCGGGGAGCTGTTTTTT. Translated: CASSYMRSGRRTGELFF.

The J gene is TRBJ1-5, the V gene TRBV28; perhaps TRBD1 as D (5 bases). Germline CDR1 is MDHEN and CDR2 is SYDVKM. Between the trimmed V and J ends, which lost 8 bases and 4 bases, there was a span of 12 bases. The CDR3 runs 13 residues. The CDR3 loop is CASSWGRNQPQHF. In nucleotides, the CDR3 is TGTGCCAGCTCTTGGGGGAGGAATCAGCCCCAGCATTTT.

The rearrangement uses TRBV12-3 or TRBV12-4 and TRBJ2-5; D perhaps matches TRBD1 (6 bases). Trimming pared 3 bases from V and 7 bases from J, leaving 15 bases between. The CDR3 runs 14 residues. The CDR3 DNA sequence: TGTGCCAGCAGTTTTGGAGCAGGGGCGGGGACCCAGTACTTC. Protein: CASSFGAGAGTQYF.

In the case of this clonotype: Compared with germline, one end of the junction differs, possibly owing to a read error. The chain joins TRBV20-1 to TRBJ1-1; D is perhaps TRBD1 (6 bases). This CDR3 is 12 amino acids long. CDR1 and CDR2 from the germline V gene are DFQATT and SNEGSKA (reference sequence). The CDR3: CSAGVGDTEAFF. In DNA form, the CDR3 reads TGCAGTGCTGGGGTGGGGGACACTGAAGCTTTCTTC.

This chain links TRBV2 with TRBJ2-1, with D tentatively TRBD2 (6 bases). The CDR3 has 15 amino acids. Per germline, CDR1 SNHLY and CDR2 FYNNEI. V was shortened by 4 bases and J by 5 bases, with 15 bases between the two germline ends. The CDR3 region is CASSALALENNEQFF. The CDR3 bases are TGTGCCAGCAGTGCACTAGCACTCGAGAACAATGAGCAGTTCTTC.

The V gene is TRBV6-1, the J gene TRBJ1-1; 9 positions match TRBD1. Germline CDR1 MNHNS, CDR2 SASEGT. J was trimmed by 2 bases and V by 1 base; bases with no gene match: 2. The CDR3 sequence is 15 residues long. CDR3 sequence: CASSEGTGVNTEAFF. The CDR3 DNA is TGTGCCAGCAGTGAAGGGACAGGGGTTAACACTGAAGCTTTCTTT.